This TCR beta chain derives from a study of blood T cell repertoires in COVID-19. Study context: Collection of acute and convalescent COVID-19 samples took place in the United States, Italy and Spain. Sources were T cells, B-cell-depleted T cells, or PBMCs; the material itself was cDNA or gDNA.

In the original processing: Counts of nucleated cells, estimated from reference gene primer amplification, were obtained. Assay used: immunoSEQ multiplex PCR; TCRdb lists only in-frame clones, some missing. From that table come the V and J calls and clone size; the DNA was used to work out D and trimming. The sample yields about 97,000 clones, about 91% seen once. This clone has just one count. Seattle's enrolled individuals joined amid active infection and were then monitored longitudinally. The material sequenced was peripheral blood. This TCR derives from a man aged 50 or older with COVID-19, enrolled during active disease.

This CDR3 is CASRGQEAYEQYF. In DNA form, the CDR3 reads TGCGCCAGCAGAGGACAGGAGGCCTACGAGCAGTACTTC. V gene TRBV10-2 combines with J gene TRBJ2-7; 7 bases fit TRBD1. The CDR3 spans 13 residues. CDR1 is WSHSY and CDR2 is SAAADI in the germline V gene. V lost 6 bases, J lost 2 bases, and 4 bases stayed unmatched.